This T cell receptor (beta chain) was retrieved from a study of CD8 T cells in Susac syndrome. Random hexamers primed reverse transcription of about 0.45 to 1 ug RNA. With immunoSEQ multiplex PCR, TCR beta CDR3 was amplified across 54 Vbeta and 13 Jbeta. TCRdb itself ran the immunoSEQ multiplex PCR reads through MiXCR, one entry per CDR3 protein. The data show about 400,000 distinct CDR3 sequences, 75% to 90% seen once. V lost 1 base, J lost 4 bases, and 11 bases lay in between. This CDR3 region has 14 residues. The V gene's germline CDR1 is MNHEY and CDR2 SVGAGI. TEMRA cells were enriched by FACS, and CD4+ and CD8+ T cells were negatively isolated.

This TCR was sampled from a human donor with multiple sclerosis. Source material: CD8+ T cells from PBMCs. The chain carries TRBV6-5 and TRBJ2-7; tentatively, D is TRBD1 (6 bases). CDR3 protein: CASSYLEQGYEQYF. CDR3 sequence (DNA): TGTGCCAGCAGTTACTTAGAACAGGGATACGAGCAGTACTTC.